This TCR beta chain emerged from a study of T cells after yellow fever vaccination. Study as a whole: Libraries from low-cell-number fractions were prepared with the SMART-Seq v4 Ultra Low Input RNA kit. Study conclusions and caveats: Boosting was followed by the reappearance of most primary-vaccination clones (roughly 95% CD4, about 90% CD8).

Remarks on this clonotype: Its antigen remains unidentified.

5'RACE template switching added a universal primer site and UMIs to TCR cDNA. One entry per CDR3 protein, called by TCRdb with MiXCR from the 5' RACE reads. The sample includes around 500,000 distinct CDR3 sequences, 21% of them seen just once. This CDR3 is built from 14 residues. Germline CDR1 is MDHEN and CDR2 is SYDVKM. Trimming took 3 bases from V and 4 from J, leaving 10 bases between them. The TCR sequence derives from a man younger than 35 who received the YFV17D yellow fever vaccine. The chain is built from TRBV28 and TRBJ1-5; D unclear. The source was PBMCs, collected 20 to 25 days after the first yellow fever vaccination. CDR3 DNA: TGTGCCAGCAGTTTTATCTCCCTAAATCAGCCCCAGCATTTT. This gives the protein CASSFISLNQPQHF. Full variable domain (outside the CDR3, taken from reference TRBV28 and TRBJ1-5): DVKVTQSSRYLVKRTGEKVFLECVQDMDHENMFWYRQDPGLGLRLIYFSYDVKMKEKGDIPEGYSVSREKKERFSLILESASTNQTSMYLCASSFISLNQPQHFGDGTRLSIL.